This TCR beta chain was captured by sequencing in a study of neurological immune-mediated disorders. 5'RACE generated cDNA with 10-nucleotide random UMIs. Every sequencing run generated over 170 million TCR-beta sequences from 15-18 subjects. TCRdb ran MiXCR on the 5' RACE reads and lists one entry per CDR3 protein. The data contain 60,000 to 85,000 distinct CDR3 sequences, 4.5% to 5.5% of them singletons. This clonotype was seen ten or more times. The antigen is undetermined. V was pared by 7 bases and J by 1 base, with 14 bases between. This CDR3 comprises 13 residues. Per the germline V gene, CDR1 is DFQATT and CDR2 is SNEGSKA (reference sequence). Findings and limits, study-wide: Grouping of repertoires by phylogeny put those of 18 of 34 multiple sclerosis patients into a single related-CDR3 cluster, a possible signature.

The TCR sequence derives from a woman in her seventies with multiple sclerosis. This chain uses TRBV20-1 with TRBJ2-7, with D possibly TRBD2 on 6 matching bases. Material for sequencing was PBMCs. DNA for the CDR3: TGCAGTGTCGGACCCGGGACTTCCTACGAGCAGTACTTC. This sequence encodes CSVGPGTSYEQYF.